Below, one T cell receptor (beta chain) is given with its context. Its antigen is unknown. Extracted from the samples, RNA was reverse transcribed into cDNA to serve as the sequencing template. The repertoire was sequenced with immunoSEQ multiplex PCR; TCRdb's copy has only in-frame clones and lacks some. The profile covers 150,000 or so clones, with about 89% appearing a single time and around 16% taken by the ten largest. The data belong to a study of CD8+ T cells in alopecia areata. Notes on the study in general: Mice showed clearer TCR sharing than patients did, a gap that was possibly HLA-related.

Trimming took 2 bases from V and 5 from J, leaving 12 bases between them. CDR3 length equals 14 residues. CDR1 and CDR2 (germline): MNHEY, SMNVEV (reference sequence). The chain joins TRBV27 to TRBJ1-2; no clear D. The sequence was obtained from a human donor with alopecia areata. The starting material was CD8+ T cells sorted from blood, obtained at week 0. The CDR3 loop is CASSLGRLSYGYTF. CDR3 nucleotide sequence: TGTGCCAGCAGTTTAGGGAGACTAAGTTATGGCTACACCTTC.